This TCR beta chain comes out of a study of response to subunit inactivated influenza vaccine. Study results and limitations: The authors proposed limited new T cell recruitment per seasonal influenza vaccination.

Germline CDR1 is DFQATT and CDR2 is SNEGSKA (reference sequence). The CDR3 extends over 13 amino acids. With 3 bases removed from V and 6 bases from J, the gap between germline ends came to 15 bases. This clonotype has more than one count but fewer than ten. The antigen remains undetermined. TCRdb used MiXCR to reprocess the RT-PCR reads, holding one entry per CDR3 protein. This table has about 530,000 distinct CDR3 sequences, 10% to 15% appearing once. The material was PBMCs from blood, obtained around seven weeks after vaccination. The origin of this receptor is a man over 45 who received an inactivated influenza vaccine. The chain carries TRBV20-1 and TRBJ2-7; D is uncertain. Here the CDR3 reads CSASRSPPTEQYF. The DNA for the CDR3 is TGCAGTGCTAGTCGGTCGCCCCCCACCGAGCAGTACTTC.